This T cell receptor (beta chain) was identified in a study of T cells after yellow fever vaccination. The CDR3 has 17 amino acids. V lost 1 base and J 0 bases, leaving 15 bases between the germline ends. The germline V gene has CDR1 SGHVS and CDR2 FQNEAQ. This clonotype showed up just a few times. They built TCR cDNA with 5'RACE template switching, a step that put in a universal primer site and UMIs. Using its own MiXCR run on the 5' RACE reads, TCRdb lists one record per CDR3 protein. The sample contains about 320,000 distinct CDR3 sequences, around 4.5% of which appear only once. The chain employs TRBV7-8 and TRBJ1-1; D might be TRBD1 (6 bases). The source material was PBMCs, sampled 15 days after the yellow fever booster vaccination. This TCR came from a man in his late teens or twenties who received the YFV17D yellow fever vaccine. The CDR3 nucleotides are TGTGCCAGCAGCTTAGTCGCGGTTGGGACAATGAACACTGAAGCTTTCTTT. It codes for CASSLVAVGTMNTEAFF.